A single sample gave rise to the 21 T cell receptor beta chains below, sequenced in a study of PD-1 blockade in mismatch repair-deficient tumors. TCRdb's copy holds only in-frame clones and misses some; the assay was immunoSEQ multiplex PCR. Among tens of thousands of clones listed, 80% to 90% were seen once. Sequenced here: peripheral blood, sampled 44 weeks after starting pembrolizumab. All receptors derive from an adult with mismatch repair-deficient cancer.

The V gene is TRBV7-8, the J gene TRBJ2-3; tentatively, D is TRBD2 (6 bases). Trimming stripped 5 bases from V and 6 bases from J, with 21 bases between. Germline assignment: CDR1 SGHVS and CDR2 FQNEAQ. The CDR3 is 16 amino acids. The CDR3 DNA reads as TGTGCCAGCAGCATTCTACCGGGACTCCGCGTGGATACGCAGTATTTT. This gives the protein CASSILPGLRVDTQYF.

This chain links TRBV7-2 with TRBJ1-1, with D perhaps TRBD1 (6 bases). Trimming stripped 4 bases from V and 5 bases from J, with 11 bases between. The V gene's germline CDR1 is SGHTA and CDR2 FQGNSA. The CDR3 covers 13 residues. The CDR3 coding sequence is TGTGCCAGCAGCTCCATAGGGGGGACTGAAGCTTTCTTT. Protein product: CASSSIGGTEAFF. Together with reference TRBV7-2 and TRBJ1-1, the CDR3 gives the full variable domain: GAGVSQSPSNKVTEKGKDVELRCDPISGHTALYWYRQSLGQGLEFLIYFQGNSAPDKSGLPSDRFSAERTGGSVSTLTIQRTQQEDSAVYLCASSSIGGTEAFFGQGTRLTVV.

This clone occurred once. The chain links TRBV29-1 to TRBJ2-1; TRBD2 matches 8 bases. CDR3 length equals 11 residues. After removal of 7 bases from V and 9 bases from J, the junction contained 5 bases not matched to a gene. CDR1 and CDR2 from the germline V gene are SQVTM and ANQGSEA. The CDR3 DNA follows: TGCAGCGGAAGCGGGAGTGGTGAGCAGTTCTTC. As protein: CSGSGSGEQFF.

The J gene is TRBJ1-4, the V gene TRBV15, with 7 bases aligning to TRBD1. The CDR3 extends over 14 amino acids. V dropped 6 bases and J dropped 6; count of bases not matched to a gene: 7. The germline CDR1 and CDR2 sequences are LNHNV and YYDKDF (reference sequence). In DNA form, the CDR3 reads TGTGCCACCAGGACCGGGACAGAGGATGAAAAACTGTTTTTT. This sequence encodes CATRTGTEDEKLFF.

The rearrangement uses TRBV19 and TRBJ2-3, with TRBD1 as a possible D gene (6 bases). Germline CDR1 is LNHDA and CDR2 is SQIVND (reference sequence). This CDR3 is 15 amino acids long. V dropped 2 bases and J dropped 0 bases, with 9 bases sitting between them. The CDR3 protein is CASSIQGLSTDTQYF. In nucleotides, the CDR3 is TGTGCCAGTAGTATACAGGGGCTTAGCACAGATACGCAGTATTTT.

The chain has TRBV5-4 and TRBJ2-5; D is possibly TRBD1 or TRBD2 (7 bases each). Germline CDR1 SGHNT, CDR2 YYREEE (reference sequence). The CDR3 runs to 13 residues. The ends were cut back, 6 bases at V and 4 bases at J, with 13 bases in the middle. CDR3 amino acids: CASNPRGGETQYF. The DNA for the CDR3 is TGTGCCAGCAACCCCAGGGGGGGAGAGACCCAGTACTTC.

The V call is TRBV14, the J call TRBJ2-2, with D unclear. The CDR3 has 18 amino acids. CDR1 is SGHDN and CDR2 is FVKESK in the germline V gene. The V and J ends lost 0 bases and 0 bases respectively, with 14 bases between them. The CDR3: CASSQDKAAPANTGELFF. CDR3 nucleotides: TGTGCCAGCAGCCAAGATAAGGCAGCCCCGGCGAACACCGGGGAGCTGTTTTTT.

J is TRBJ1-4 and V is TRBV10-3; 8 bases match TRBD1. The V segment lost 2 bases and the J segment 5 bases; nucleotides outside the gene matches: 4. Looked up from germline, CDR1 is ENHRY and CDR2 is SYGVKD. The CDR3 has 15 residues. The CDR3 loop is CAISETRTGNEKLFF. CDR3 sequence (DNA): TGTGCCATCAGTGAGACCAGGACAGGGAATGAAAAACTGTTTTTT.

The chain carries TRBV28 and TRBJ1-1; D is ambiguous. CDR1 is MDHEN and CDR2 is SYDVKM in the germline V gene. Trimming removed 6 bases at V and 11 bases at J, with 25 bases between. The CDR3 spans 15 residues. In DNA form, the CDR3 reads TGTGCCAGCAGCCGTGTCCCGGGTCTCGGGGATGAGGCTTTCTTT. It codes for CASSRVPGLGDEAFF.

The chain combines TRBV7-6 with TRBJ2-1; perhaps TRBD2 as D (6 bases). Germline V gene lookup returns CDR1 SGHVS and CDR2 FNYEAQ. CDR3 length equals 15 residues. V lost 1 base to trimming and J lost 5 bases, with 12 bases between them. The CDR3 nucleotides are TGTGCCAGCAGCTTAGTGTACGGGAGCCACAATGAGCAGTTCTTC. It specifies CASSLVYGSHNEQFF.

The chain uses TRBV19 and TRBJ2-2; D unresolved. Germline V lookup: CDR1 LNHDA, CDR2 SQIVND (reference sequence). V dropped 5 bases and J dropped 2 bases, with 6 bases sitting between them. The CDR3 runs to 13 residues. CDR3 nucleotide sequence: TGTGCCAGTAGTTGGGATAACACCGGGGAGCTGTTTTTT. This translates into CASSWDNTGELFF.

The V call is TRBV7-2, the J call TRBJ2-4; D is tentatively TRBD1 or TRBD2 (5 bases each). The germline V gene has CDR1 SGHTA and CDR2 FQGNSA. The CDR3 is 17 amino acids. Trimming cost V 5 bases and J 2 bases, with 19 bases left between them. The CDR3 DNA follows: TGTGCCAGCAGCGCCCCGATGGGGGATCTTTCCAAAAACATTCAGTACTTC. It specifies CASSAPMGDLSKNIQYF.

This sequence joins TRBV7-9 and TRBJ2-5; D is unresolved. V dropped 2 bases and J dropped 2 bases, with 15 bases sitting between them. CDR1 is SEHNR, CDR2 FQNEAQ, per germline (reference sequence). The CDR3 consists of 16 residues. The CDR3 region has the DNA TGTGCCAGCAGCTTATTTCTCCGGGTCATTCAAGAGACCCAGTACTTC. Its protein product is CASSLFLRVIQETQYF.

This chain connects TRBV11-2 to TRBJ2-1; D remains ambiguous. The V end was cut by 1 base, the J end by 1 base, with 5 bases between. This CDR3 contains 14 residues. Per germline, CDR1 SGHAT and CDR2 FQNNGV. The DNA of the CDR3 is TGTGCCAGCAGCTTAGTGGGATCCTACAATGAGCAGTTCTTC. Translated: CASSLVGSYNEQFF.

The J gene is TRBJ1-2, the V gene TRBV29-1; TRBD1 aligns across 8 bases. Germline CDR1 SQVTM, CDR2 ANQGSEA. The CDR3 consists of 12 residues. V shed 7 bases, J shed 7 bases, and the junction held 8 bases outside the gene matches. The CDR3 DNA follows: TGCAGCGGGGGACAGGAACGATCTGGCTACACCTTC. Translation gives CSGGQERSGYTF.

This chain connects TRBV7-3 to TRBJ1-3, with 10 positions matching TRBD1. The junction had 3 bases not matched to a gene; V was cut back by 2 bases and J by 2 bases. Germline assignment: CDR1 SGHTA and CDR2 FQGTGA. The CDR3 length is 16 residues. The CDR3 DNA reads TGTGCCAGCAGCTTATCCGGGACAGGGGCTGGAAACACCATATATTTT. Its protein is CASSLSGTGAGNTIYF.

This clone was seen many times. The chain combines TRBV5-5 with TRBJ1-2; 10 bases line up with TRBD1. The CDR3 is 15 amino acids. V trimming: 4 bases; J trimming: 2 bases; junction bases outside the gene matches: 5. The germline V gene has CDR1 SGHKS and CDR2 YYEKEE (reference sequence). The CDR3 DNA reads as TGTGCCAGCAGCCAAAGGACAGGGGGAAACTATGGCTACACCTTC. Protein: CASSQRTGGNYGYTF.

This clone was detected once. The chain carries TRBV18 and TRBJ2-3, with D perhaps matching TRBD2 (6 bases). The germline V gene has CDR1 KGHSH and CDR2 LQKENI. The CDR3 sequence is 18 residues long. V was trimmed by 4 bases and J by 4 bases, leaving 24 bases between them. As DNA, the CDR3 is TGTGCCAGCTCACTCGAGCCCGGGAGACGGGCGGTCCCAGATACGCAGTATTTT. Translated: CASSLEPGRRAVPDTQYF.

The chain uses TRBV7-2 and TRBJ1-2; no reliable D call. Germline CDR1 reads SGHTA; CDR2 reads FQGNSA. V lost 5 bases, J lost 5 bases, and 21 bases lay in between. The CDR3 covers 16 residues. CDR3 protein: CASSPSGSGNLYGYTF. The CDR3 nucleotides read TGTGCCAGCAGCCCCTCGGGGAGTGGGAACCTTTATGGCTACACCTTC.

This CDR3 reads CASSSSGQGLYEQYF. Written as DNA, the CDR3 is TGTGCCAGCAGCTCATCGGGACAGGGGTTGTACGAGCAGTACTTC. The V and J genes are TRBV7-6 and TRBJ2-7, with 10 bases that match TRBD1. The CDR3 has 15 residues. Germline V gives CDR1 SGHVS, CDR2 FNYEAQ. V was pared by 4 bases and J by 4 bases, with 7 bases of the junction left unmatched.

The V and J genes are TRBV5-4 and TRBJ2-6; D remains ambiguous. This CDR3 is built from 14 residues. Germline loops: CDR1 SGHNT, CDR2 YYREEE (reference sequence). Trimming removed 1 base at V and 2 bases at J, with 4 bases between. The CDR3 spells CASSLTAGANVLTF. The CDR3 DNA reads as TGTGCCAGCAGCTTGACAGCTGGGGCCAACGTCCTGACTTTC.